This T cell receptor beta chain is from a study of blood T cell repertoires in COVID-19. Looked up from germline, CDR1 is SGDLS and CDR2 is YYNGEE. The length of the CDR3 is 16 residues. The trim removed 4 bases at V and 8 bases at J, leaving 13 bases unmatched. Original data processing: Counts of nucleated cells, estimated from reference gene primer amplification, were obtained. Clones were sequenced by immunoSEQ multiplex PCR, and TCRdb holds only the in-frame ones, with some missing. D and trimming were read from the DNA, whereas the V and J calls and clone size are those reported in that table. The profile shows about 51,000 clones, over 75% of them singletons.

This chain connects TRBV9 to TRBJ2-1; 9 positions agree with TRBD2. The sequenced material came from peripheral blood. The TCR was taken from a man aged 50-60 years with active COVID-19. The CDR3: CASSPRLHSGGDEQFF. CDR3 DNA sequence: TGTGCCAGCAGCCCCAGACTACATAGCGGGGGAGATGAGCAGTTCTTC.